This is a list of T cell receptor beta chains from one sample in a study of beta chain features in type 1 diabetes. The table came from immunoSEQ multiplex PCR; TCRdb's copy has only in-frame clones and leaves some out. The sample carries about 260,000 clones, 20% to 25% recorded once. Sequenced sample: naive CD4+ T cells from blood. These receptors originate from a woman aged 30 to 39 with type 1 diabetes. The CDR3 runs from the conserved cysteine through the conserved F or W. A D gene is named only where the DNA matches it firmly. Clone size is stated in some rows and not others, as once, few, many or a class when expanded.

clone size	D gene	V gene	J gene	CDR3 DNA	CDR3 protein
once	TRBD2	TRBV28	TRBJ2-7	TGTGCCAGCAGACCGGGTAGCGGGAGGACCTACGAGCAGTACTTC	CASRPGSGRTYEQYF
.	.	TRBV7-2	TRBJ2-1	TGTGCCAGCACCCCCACGGGTAGCGGATACAATGAGCAGTTCTTC	CASTPTGSGYNEQFF
.	TRBD2	TRBV6-5	TRBJ2-7	TGTGCCAGCAGTTACCCGGGAGGCTACGAGCAGTACTTC	CASSYPGGYEQYF
few	.	TRBV6-5	TRBJ1-1	TGTGCCAGCAGTTACATGACAAACACTGAAGCTTTCTTT	CASSYMTNTEAFF
.	TRBD1	TRBV28	TRBJ2-7	TGTGCCAGCAGTCTGGGGACAGGGGGCCCCTACGAGCAGTACTTC	CASSLGTGGPYEQYF
.	TRBD2	TRBV19	TRBJ2-7	TGTGCCAGTAGTATAGCCCTAGCGGACCCTTCCTACGAGCAGTACTTC	CASSIALADPSYEQYF
once	.	TRBV2	TRBJ1-2	TGTGCCAGCAGTGAAGCCACAACAGCCGTCCTTAACTATGGCTACACCTTC	CASSEATTAVLNYGYTF
few	TRBD1	TRBV4-2	TRBJ2-3	TGTGCCAGCAGCCAAGAAGGGACAGCTAGCACAGATACGCAGTATTTT	CASSQEGTASTDTQYF
.	.	TRBV7-9	TRBJ1-5	TGTGCCAGCAGCTTAGAGTCAGGGGTTCCCCAGCATTTT	CASSLESGVPQHF
.	TRBD1	TRBV28	TRBJ1-5	TGTGCCAGCAGTTTAAGGCGGACAGGGGGCGGTCAGCCCCAGCATTTT	CASSLRRTGGGQPQHF
few	TRBD2	TRBV29-1	TRBJ2-1	TGCAGCGGTGGGACTAGCGGGGGGTACAATGAGCAGTTCTTC	CSGGTSGGYNEQFF
few	.	TRBV20-1	TRBJ2-7	TGCAGTGCTAGAGCTTTAAACGAGCAGTACTTC	CSARALNEQYF
few	.	TRBV19	TRBJ1-5	TGTGCCAGTAGTATAGGGCAGATTAGCAATCAGCCCCAGCATTTT	CASSIGQISNQPQHF
.	TRBD1	TRBV7-2	TRBJ1-1	TGTGCCAGCGGGAAACAGGGGGCTGAAGCTTTCTTT	CASGKQGAEAFF
.	TRBD1	TRBV9	TRBJ2-2	TGTGCCAGCAGCTCCACGGCAGGGGGCGGGACCGGGGAGCTGTTTTTT	CASSSTAGGGTGELFF
.	TRBD2	TRBV7-9	TRBJ2-1	TGTGCCAGCAGCTTAGCACGACCGATACTAGCGGGAGTGAATGAGCAGTTCTTC	CASSLARPILAGVNEQFF
.	TRBD2	TRBV9	TRBJ2-2	TGTGCCAGCAGCACCCCCGGGAGGGCGAACACCGGGGAGCTGTTTTTT	CASSTPGRANTGELFF
.	.	TRBV28	TRBJ2-1	TGTGCCAGCAGTTCAACCGCGAGCTCCTACAATGAGCAGTTCTTC	CASSSTASSYNEQFF
.	.	TRBV6-6	TRBJ2-2	TGTGCCAGCAGTTATGAATACTTCACCGGGGAGCTGTTTTTT	CASSYEYFTGELFF
few	TRBD2	TRBV4-2	TRBJ2-3	TGTGCCAGCAGCCCGGGGGGAGATACGCAGTATTTT	CASSPGGDTQYF
.	.	TRBV9	TRBJ2-3	TGTGCCAGCAGCTCCACTGAAGGCGGGGCGCAGTATTTT	CASSSTEGGAQYF
.	.	TRBV7-3	TRBJ1-2	TGTGCCAGCAGCGTAGACTCTGCAGCTAACTATGGCTACACCTTC	CASSVDSAANYGYTF
few	TRBD2	TRBV7-2	TRBJ2-1	TGTGCCAGCACACAGACTAGCGGGAGTGTCAACAATGAGCAGTTCTTC	CASTQTSGSVNNEQFF
.	TRBD2	TRBV28	TRBJ2-1	TGTGCCAGCGTTAGTTTCGAGGGAGGGGCCTACAATGAGCAGTTCTTC	CASVSFEGGAYNEQFF
.	.	TRBV20-1	TRBJ1-1	TGCAGTGCTAGACGGGCTGAAGCTTTCTTT	CSARRAEAFF
.	.	TRBV18	TRBJ2-7	TGTGCCAGCTCACCACCGGGGCCGAACTACGAGCAGTACTTC	CASSPPGPNYEQYF
few	.	TRBV2	TRBJ2-1	TGTGCCACCGGGATCATAGCGAGCCATGAGCAGTTCTTC	CATGIIASHEQFF
.	TRBD2	TRBV18	TRBJ2-3	TGTGCCAGCTCACTTCTGATAGCGGGAGTGGATACGCAGTATTTT	CASSLLIAGVDTQYF
few	.	TRBV7-3	TRBJ2-3	TGTGCCAGCAGCCCTGAGCGCACAGATACGCAGTATTTT	CASSPERTDTQYF
.	TRBD2	TRBV6-6	TRBJ2-1	TGTGCCAGCAGTTACAAGACTAGCGGGAGAAATGAGCAGTTCTTC	CASSYKTSGRNEQFF
.	TRBD1	TRBV9	TRBJ2-5	TGTGCCAGCAGCCCGGACAGGGGCGAGACCCAGTACTTC	CASSPDRGETQYF
.	.	TRBV29-1	TRBJ2-7	TGCAGCGTTCCGAAAGACCGGGACTCCCACTCCTACGAGCAGTACTTC	CSVPKDRDSHSYEQYF
.	TRBD2	TRBV6-1	TRBJ2-3	TGTGCCAGCAGTGAATACGGGACTAGCGGGTTGGATACGCAGTATTTT	CASSEYGTSGLDTQYF
.	TRBD2	TRBV10-3	TRBJ2-1	TGTGCCATCAGTCCAGGACTAGCGGACAATGAGCAGTTCTTC	CAISPGLADNEQFF
.	.	TRBV19	TRBJ1-1	TGTGCCAGTAGTACGACTACACCGAACACTGAAGCTTTCTTT	CASSTTTPNTEAFF
.	TRBD1	TRBV7-8	TRBJ2-7	TGTGCCAGCAACACCCGGGACAGAGACTACGAGCAGTACTTC	CASNTRDRDYEQYF
.	.	TRBV11-2	TRBJ2-7	TGTGCCAGCAGCCGCGGACATTCCTACGAGCAGTACTTC	CASSRGHSYEQYF
.	.	TRBV18	TRBJ2-5	TGTGCCAGCTCACCAAGAGAGGGGTCGGGGGAAGAGACCCAGTACTTC	CASSPREGSGEETQYF
.	TRBD2	TRBV11-3	TRBJ2-5	TGTGCCAGCAGCCCCCCGACTAGCGGGAGTTCACAAGAGACCCAGTACTTC	CASSPPTSGSSQETQYF
few	TRBD1	TRBV7-2	TRBJ2-1	TGTGCCAGCAGCTCAACAGGGGACAATGAGCAGTTCTTC	CASSSTGDNEQFF
.	TRBD1	TRBV4-1	TRBJ2-7	TGCGCCAGCAGCCCAATGGACAGGGGGCACTACGAGCAGTACTTC	CASSPMDRGHYEQYF
.	.	TRBV14	TRBJ2-1	TGTGCCAGCAGCCAAGCTGGGTGGAATATGAGGAATGAGCAGTTCTTC	CASSQAGWNMRNEQFF
.	.	TRBV4-1	TRBJ2-7	TGCGCCAGCAGCCAAGGAGTCGGCTACGAGCAGTACTTC	CASSQGVGYEQYF
.	TRBD1	TRBV7-8	TRBJ2-2	TGTGCCAGCAGGACCCGTAGACAGGGGAACACCGGGGAGCTGTTTTTT	CASRTRRQGNTGELFF
.	TRBD1	TRBV4-1	TRBJ2-7	TGCGCCAGCAGCCAAGAAAGGGACAGGGTTTACCTCTACGAGCAGTACTTC	CASSQERDRVYLYEQYF
.	.	TRBV28	TRBJ1-5	TGTGCCAGCATTCAGGACAGTAACAATCAGCCCCAGCATTTT	CASIQDSNNQPQHF
.	.	TRBV7-3	TRBJ2-7	TGTGCCAGCAGCCTCCAAGGGGGTCCCTACGAGCAGTACTTC	CASSLQGGPYEQYF
.	TRBD2	TRBV28	TRBJ2-1	TGTGCCAGCAGTTTGCCCGTTTCTAGCGGGGACTACTACAATGAGCAGTTCTTC	CASSLPVSSGDYYNEQFF
few	.	TRBV5-8	TRBJ2-1	TGTGCCAGCAGCTCGACAGCCTACAATGAGCAGTTCTTC	CASSSTAYNEQFF
few	TRBD2	TRBV5-1	TRBJ2-7	TGCGCCAGCAGCGCGTCTAGCGGGAGCAACGAGCAGTACTTC	CASSASSGSNEQYF
.	.	TRBV19	TRBJ2-1	TGTGCCAGTAGTATCTCAACCGGTGAGCAGTTCTTC	CASSISTGEQFF
few	TRBD2	TRBV7-9	TRBJ2-1	TGTGCCAGCAGTCCGACTAGCGGGGGAGACAATGAGCAGTTCTTC	CASSPTSGGDNEQFF
.	TRBD1	TRBV9	TRBJ2-7	TGTGCCAGCAGCGTAGGGGGACAGGGGACCTACGAGCAGTACTTC	CASSVGGQGTYEQYF
.	.	TRBV18	TRBJ1-3	TGTGCCAGCTTCTTCAGCTCTGGAAACACCATATATTTT	CASFFSSGNTIYF
few	.	TRBV7-9	TRBJ2-1	TGTGCCAGCAGCGCCAGAGGGCAACGATACAATGAGCAGTTCTTC	CASSARGQRYNEQFF
.	.	TRBV29-1	TRBJ2-7	TGCAGCGTGCGCAGGGACTCCTACGAGCAGTACTTC	CSVRRDSYEQYF
.	TRBD1	TRBV6-1	TRBJ2-7	TGTGCCAGCAGCCTACAGGGGACCTACGAGCAGTACTTC	CASSLQGTYEQYF
.	.	TRBV30	TRBJ1-3	TGTGCCTGGAGTTGGGGCAGAAGCTTCTCTGGAAACACCATATATTTT	CAWSWGRSFSGNTIYF
.	.	TRBV7-6	TRBJ1-4	TGTGCCAGCAGCTTATGGGAGGGGAAACTGTTTTTT	CASSLWEGKLFF